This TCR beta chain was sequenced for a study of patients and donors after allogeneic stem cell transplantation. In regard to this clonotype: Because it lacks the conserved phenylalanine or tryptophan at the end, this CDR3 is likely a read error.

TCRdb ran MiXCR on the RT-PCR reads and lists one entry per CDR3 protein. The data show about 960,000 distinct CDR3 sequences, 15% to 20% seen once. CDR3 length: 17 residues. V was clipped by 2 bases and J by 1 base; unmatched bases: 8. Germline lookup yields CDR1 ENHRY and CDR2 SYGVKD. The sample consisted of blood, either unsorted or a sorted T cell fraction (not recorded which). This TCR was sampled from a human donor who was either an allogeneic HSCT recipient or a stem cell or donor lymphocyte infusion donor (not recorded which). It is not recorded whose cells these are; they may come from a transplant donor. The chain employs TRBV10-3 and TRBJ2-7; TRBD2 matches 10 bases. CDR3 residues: CAISEGVAGGGSYEQYL. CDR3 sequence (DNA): TGTGCCATCAGTGAGGGGGTAGCGGGGGGAGGATCCTACGAGCAGTACTTG.